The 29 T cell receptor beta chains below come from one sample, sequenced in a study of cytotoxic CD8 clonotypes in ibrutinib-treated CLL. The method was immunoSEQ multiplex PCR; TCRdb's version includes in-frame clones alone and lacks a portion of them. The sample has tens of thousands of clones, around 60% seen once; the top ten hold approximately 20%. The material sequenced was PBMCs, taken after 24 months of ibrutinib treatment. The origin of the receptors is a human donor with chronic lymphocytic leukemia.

The CDR3 protein is CASSQVGGQVNEKLFF. CDR3 DNA sequence: TGCGCCAGCAGCCAAGTCGGGGGACAGGTTAATGAAAAACTGTTTTTT. The chain combines TRBV4-1 with TRBJ1-4; TRBD1 matches at 8 bases. The CDR3 has 16 residues. Trimming cost V 1 base and J 4 bases; bases outside gene matches: 5. In germline, CDR1 is MGHRA, CDR2 YSYEKL.

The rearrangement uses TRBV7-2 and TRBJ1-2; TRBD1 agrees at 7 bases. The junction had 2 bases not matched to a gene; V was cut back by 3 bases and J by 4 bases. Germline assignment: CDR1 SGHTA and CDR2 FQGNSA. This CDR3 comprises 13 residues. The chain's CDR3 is CASSLGQIYGYTF. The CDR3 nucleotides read TGTGCCAGCAGCTTGGGACAGATCTATGGCTACACCTTC. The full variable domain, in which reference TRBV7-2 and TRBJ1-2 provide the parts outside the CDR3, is GAGVSQSPSNKVTEKGKDVELRCDPISGHTALYWYRQSLGQGLEFLIYFQGNSAPDKSGLPSDRFSAERTGGSVSTLTIQRTQQEDSAVYLCASSLGQIYGYTFGSGTRLTVV.

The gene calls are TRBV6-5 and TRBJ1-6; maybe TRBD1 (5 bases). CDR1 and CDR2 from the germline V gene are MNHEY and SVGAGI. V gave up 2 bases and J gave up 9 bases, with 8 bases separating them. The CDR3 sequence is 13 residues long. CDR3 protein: CASSYRGSSPLHF. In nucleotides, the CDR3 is TGTGCCAGCAGTTACAGGGGTAGTTCACCCCTCCACTTT.

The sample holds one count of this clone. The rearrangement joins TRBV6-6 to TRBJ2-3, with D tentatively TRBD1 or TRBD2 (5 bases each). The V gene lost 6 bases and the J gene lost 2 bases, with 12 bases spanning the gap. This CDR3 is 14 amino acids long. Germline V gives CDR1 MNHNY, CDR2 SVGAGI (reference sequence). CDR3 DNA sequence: TGTGCCAGCAGCCCCGGGGCTTTCACAGATACGCAGTATTTT. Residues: CASSPGAFTDTQYF.

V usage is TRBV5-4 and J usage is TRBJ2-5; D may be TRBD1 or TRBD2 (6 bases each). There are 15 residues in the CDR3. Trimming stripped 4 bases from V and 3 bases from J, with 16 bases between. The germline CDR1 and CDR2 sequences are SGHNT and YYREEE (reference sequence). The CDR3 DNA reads TGTGCCAGCAGCCCGGCGAGAGGGGGGAAAGAGACCCAGTACTTC. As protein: CASSPARGGKETQYF.

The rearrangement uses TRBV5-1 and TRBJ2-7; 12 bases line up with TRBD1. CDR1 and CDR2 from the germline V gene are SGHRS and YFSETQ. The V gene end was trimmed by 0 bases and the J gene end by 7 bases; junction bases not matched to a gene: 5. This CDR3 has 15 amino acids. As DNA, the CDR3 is TGCGCCAGCAGCTTGGTGGGACAGGGGGCGCAAGAGCAGTACTTC. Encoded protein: CASSLVGQGAQEQYF.

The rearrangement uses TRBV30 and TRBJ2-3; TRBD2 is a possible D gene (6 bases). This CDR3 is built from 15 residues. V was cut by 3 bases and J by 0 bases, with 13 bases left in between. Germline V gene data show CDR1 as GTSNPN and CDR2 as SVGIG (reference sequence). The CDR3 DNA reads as TGTGCCTGGAGGGAGGGAGCGGATAGCACAGATACGCAGTATTTT. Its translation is CAWREGADSTDTQYF.

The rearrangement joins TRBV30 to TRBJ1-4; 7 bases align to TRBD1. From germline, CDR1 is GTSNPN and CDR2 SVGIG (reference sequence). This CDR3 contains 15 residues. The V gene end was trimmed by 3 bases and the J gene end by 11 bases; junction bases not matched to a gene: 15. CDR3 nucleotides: TGTGCCTGGAGGGGCCCCGGGACAGCCAAAACGAAACTGTTTTTT. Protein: CAWRGPGTAKTKLFF.

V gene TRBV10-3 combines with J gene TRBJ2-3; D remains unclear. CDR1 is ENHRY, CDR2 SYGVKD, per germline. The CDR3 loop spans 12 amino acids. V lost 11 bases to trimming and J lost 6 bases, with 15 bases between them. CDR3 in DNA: TGTGCCTCCCGGGCGACAACGGATACGCAGTATTTT. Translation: CASRATTDTQYF.

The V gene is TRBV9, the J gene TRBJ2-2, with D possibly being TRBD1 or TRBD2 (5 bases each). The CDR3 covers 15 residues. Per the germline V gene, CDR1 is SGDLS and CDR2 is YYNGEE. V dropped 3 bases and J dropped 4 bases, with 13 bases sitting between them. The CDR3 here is CASSAGRQITGELFF. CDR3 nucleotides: TGTGCCAGCAGCGCGGGACGACAGATCACCGGGGAGCTGTTTTTT.

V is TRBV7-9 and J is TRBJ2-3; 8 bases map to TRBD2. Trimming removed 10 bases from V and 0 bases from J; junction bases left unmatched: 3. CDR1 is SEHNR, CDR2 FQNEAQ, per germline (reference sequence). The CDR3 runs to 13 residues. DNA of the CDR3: TGTGCCACCACTAGCGGTAGCACAGATACGCAGTATTTT. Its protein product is CATTSGSTDTQYF.

CDR3 amino acids: CASSQVPPTMVRELFF. CDR3 nucleotide sequence: TGCGCCAGCAGCCAAGTCCCCCCTACTATGGTCCGGGAGCTGTTTTTT. This sequence joins TRBV4-1 and TRBJ2-2; D is uncertain. Germline-derived CDR1 and CDR2 are MGHRA and YSYEKL. V was shortened by 1 base and J by 9 bases, with 18 bases between the two germline ends. The CDR3 sequence is 16 residues long.

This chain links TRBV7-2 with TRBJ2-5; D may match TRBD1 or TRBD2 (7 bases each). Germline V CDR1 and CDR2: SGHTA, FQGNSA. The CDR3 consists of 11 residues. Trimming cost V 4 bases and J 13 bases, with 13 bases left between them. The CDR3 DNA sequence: TGTGCCAGCAGCTCCGGGGGGACAGCGTACTTC. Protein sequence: CASSSGGTAYF.

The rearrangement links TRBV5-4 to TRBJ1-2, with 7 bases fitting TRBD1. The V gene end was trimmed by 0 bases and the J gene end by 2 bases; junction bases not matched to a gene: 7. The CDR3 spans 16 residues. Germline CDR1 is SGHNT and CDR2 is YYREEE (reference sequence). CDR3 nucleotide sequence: TGTGCCAGCAGCTTGGAGGGGGCCTCTCCAAACTATGGCTACACCTTC. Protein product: CASSLEGASPNYGYTF.

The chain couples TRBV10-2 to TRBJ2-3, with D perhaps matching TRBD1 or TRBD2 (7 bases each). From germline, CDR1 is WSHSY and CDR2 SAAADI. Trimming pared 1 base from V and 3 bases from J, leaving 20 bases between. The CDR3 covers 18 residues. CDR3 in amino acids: CASSEWGGRGGRTDTQYF. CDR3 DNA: TGCGCCAGCAGTGAGTGGGGGGGGAGAGGGGGCAGGACAGATACGCAGTATTTT.

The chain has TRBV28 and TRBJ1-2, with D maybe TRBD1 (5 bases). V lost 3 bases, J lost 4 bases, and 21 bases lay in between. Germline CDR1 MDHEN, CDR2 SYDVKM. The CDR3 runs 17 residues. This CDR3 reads CASSFTRRDPAGYGYTF. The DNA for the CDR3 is TGTGCCAGCAGTTTCACCCGCCGGGACCCAGCTGGCTATGGCTACACCTTC.

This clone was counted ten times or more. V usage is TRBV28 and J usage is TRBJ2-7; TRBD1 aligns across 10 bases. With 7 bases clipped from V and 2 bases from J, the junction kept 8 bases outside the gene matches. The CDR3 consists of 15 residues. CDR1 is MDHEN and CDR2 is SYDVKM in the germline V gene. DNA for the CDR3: TGTGCCAGCACCTCGACGACAGGGGGCCCCTACGAGCAGTACTTC. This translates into CASTSTTGGPYEQYF. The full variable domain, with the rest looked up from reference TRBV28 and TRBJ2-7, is DVKVTQSSRYLVKRTGEKVFLECVQDMDHENMFWYRQDPGLGLRLIYFSYDVKMKEKGDIPEGYSVSREKKERFSLILESASTNQTSMYLCASTSTTGGPYEQYFGPGTRLTVT.

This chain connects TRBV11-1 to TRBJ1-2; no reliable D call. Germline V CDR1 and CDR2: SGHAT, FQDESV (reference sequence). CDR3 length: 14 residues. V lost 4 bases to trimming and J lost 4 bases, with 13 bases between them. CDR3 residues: CASSYSDGSYGYTF. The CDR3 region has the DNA TGTGCCAGCAGCTACTCGGACGGAAGCTATGGCTACACCTTC.

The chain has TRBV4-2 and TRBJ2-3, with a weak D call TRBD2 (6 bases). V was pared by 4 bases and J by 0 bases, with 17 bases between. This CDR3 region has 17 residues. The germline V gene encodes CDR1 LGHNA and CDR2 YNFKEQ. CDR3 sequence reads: CASSRFSGTLSTDTQYF. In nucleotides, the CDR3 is TGTGCCAGCAGCCGCTTCTCCGGGACTCTGAGCACAGATACGCAGTATTTT.

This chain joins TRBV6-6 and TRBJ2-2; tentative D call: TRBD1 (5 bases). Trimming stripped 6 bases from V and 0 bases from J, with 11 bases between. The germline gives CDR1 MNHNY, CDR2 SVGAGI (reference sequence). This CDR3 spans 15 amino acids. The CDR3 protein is CASRLTVANTGELFF. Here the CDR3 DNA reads TGTGCCAGCAGGCTGACAGTTGCGAACACCGGGGAGCTGTTTTTT.

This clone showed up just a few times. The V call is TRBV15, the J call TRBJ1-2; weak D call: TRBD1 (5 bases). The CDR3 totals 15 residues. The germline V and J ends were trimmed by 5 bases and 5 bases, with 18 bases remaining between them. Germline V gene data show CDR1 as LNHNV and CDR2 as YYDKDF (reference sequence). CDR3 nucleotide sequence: TGTGCCACCAGCGGGCGGGCCAGGGTCGAGTATGGCTACACCTTC. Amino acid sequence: CATSGRARVEYGYTF.

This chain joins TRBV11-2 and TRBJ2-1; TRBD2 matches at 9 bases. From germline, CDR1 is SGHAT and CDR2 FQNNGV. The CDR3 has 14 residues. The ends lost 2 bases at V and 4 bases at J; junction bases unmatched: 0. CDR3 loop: CASSLTSGYNEQFF. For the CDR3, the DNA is TGTGCCAGCAGCTTAACTAGCGGGTACAATGAGCAGTTCTTC.

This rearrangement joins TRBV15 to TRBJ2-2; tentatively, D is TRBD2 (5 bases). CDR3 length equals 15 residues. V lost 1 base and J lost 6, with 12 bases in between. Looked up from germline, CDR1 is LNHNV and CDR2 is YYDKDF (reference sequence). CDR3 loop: CATSRARLAPGELFF. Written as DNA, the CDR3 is TGTGCCACCAGCAGAGCAAGGCTAGCCCCCGGGGAGCTGTTTTTT. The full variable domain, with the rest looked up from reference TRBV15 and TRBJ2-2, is DAMVIQNPRYQVTQFGKPVTLSCSQTLNHNVMYWYQQKSSQAPKLLFHYYDKDFNNEADTPDNFQSRRPNTSFCFLDIRSPGLGDTAMYLCATSRARLAPGELFFGEGSRLTVL.

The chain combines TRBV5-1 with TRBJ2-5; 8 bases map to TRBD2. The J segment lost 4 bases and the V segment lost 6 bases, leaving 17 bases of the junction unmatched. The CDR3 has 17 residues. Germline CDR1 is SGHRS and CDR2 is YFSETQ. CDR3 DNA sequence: TGCGCCAGCAACTTCGGACTAGCACACGTTGGGGGAGAGACCCAGTACTTC. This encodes CASNFGLAHVGGETQYF.

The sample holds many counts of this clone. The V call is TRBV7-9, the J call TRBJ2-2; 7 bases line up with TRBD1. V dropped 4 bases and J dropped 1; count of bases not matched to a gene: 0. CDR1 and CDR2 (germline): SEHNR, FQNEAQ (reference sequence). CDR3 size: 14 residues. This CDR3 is CASSWDRNTGELFF. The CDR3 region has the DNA TGTGCCAGCAGCTGGGACAGGAACACCGGGGAGCTGTTTTTT.

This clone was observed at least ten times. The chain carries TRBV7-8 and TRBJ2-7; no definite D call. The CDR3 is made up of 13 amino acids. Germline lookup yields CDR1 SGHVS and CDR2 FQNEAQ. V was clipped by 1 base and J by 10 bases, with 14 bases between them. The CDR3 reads CASSLGEVTFQYF. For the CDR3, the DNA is TGTGCCAGCAGCTTAGGGGAAGTTACTTTCCAGTACTTC. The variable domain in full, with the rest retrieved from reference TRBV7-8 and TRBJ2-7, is GAGVSQSPRYKVAKRGQDVALRCDPISGHVSLFWYQQALGQGPEFLTYFQNEAQLDKSGLPSDRFFAERPEGSVSTLKIQRTQQEDSAVYLCASSLGEVTFQYFGPGTRLTVT.

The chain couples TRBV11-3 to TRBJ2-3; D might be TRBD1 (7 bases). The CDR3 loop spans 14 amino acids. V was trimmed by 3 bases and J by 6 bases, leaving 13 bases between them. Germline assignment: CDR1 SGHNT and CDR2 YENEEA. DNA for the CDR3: TGTGCCAGCAGCTTTGGTGCGGGACAGGATACGCAGTATTTT. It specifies CASSFGAGQDTQYF. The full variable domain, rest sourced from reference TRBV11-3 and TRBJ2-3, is EAGVVQSPRYKIIEKKQPVAFWCNPISGHNTLYWYLQNLGQGPELLIRYENEEAVDDSQLPKDRFSAERLKGVDSTLKIQPAELGDSAVYLCASSFGAGQDTQYFGPGTRLTVL.

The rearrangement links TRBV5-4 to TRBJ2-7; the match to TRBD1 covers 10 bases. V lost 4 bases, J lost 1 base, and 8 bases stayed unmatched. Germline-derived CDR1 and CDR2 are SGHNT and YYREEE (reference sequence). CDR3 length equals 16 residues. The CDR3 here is CASSTGTGDWSYEQYF. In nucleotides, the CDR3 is TGTGCCAGCAGCACTGGGACAGGGGACTGGTCCTACGAGCAGTACTTC.

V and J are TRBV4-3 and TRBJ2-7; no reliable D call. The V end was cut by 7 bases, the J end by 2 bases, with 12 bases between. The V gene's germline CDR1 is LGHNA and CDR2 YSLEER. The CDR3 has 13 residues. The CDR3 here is CASNPQDAYEQYF. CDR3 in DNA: TGCGCCAGCAATCCCCAGGATGCCTACGAGCAGTACTTC.